This T cell receptor beta chain was sequenced for a study of CD8 T cells in Susac syndrome. Sequencing of TCR beta drew on CD8+ and CD4+ T cells from blood. The multiple sclerosis controls were treatment-naive patients, and their relapsing-remitting disease was stable or active. This clonotype was counted a single time. The RNA, about 0.5 to 1 ug, was put through reverse transcription using random hexamers. Multiplex PCR with immunoSEQ amplified the TCR beta CDR3 across 54 Vbeta and 13 Jbeta. MiXCR was run by TCRdb on the immunoSEQ multiplex PCR reads, yielding one entry per CDR3 protein. The sample includes roughly 120,000 distinct CDR3 sequences, 85% to 95% of them seen just once. CDR1 and CDR2 from the germline V gene are SGHTA and FQGTGA. This CDR3 contains 15 residues. Trimming removed 2 bases from V and 4 bases from J, with 14 bases in between.

This sequence was found in a human donor with multiple sclerosis. The rearrangement links TRBV7-3 to TRBJ2-5, with a tentative D call TRBD2 (6 bases). Input material: CD4+ T cells from PBMCs. DNA of the CDR3: TGTGCCAGCAGCTTAGGTCAGAAGGGAGGAGAGACCCAGTACTTC. It translates to CASSLGQKGGETQYF.